The present T cell receptor beta chain was sequenced within a study of CD8+ T cells in alopecia areata. Sorted out of PBMCs were CD4+ T cells and CD8+ T cells. For this clone: Its antigen is undetermined.

The V gene's germline CDR1 is SGDLS and CDR2 YYNGEE. This CDR3 spans 14 amino acids. V lost 0 bases to trimming and J lost 8 bases, with 12 bases between them. RNA was extracted and reverse transcribed into cDNA as the sequencing template. Profiling relied on immunoSEQ multiplex PCR, and the TCRdb table lists in-frame clones only, not all of them. The repertoire holds approximately 150,000 clones, with less than 65% as singletons. Study-level points and caveats: Scalp specimens additionally yield sequences from normal skin's resident alphabeta T cells. Clonality was higher in lesional than normal scalp, especially in alopecia totalis/universalis. Whereas mice showed it more clearly, TCR sharing across patients was murkier, possibly because of HLA.

This chain joins TRBV9 and TRBJ2-1, with D unresolved. Sequencing was carried out using CD8+ T cells sorted from blood. The receptor was derived from a human donor in good health. CDR3 nucleotides: TGTGCCAGCAGCGTAGAAGGAAGCCCTCATGAGCAGTTCTTC. As protein: CASSVEGSPHEQFF.